This TCR beta chain was obtained from a study of human T cells and chemical hapten exposure. Study results and caveats: The study found expanded TCRs formed significantly more large CDR3 similarity clusters than controls.

In this sample, this clonotype turned up many times. The target antigen is unknown. In the original workflow: Sampled TCR counts reached a median of roughly 98,000 per sample, with values ranging from roughly 23,224 to 700,000. TCRdb reprocessed the RACE reads with MiXCR, giving one entry per CDR3 protein. The V and J calls follow TCRdb's processing rather than the paper's. The sample yields roughly 380,000 distinct CDR3 sequences, roughly 4.6% seen once. The V gene lost 0 bases and the J gene lost 6 bases, with 8 bases spanning the gap. The CDR3 contains 13 residues. Germline V gene sequence: CDR1 LGHNA, CDR2 YSLEER. The time point was: pre-sensitization, week 0. Documented treatment: therapeutic diphenylcyclopropenone sensitization with weekly scalp DPC.

The sequence came from a woman aged 45-65 years with alopecia areata. Some clones in this sample may be carry-over from other donors' samples. Sequenced here: whole blood, sampled in connection with sensitization to the hapten diphenylcyclopropenone (DPC). The chain has TRBV4-3 and TRBJ1-1; D is undetermined. The CDR3 sequence: CASSQDRGPEAFF. The CDR3 DNA reads as TGCGCCAGCAGCCAAGATCGCGGACCTGAAGCTTTCTTT.